This T cell receptor (beta chain) was obtained from a study of blood T cell repertoires in COVID-19. In germline, CDR1 is WSHSY, CDR2 SAAADI. CDR3 length: 15 residues. The ends lost 8 bases at V and 5 bases at J; junction bases unmatched: 12. Original methodology: Amplified reference gene primers provided the basis for estimating nucleated cell counts. Assay: immunoSEQ multiplex PCR; the TCRdb copy retains only in-frame clones and omits some. V and J calls and clone size come straight from that table; D and trimming were deduced from the DNA. Here the sample spans over 200,000 clones, around 90% being singletons.

The source is a man in his thirties or forties who had recovered from COVID-19. The specimen was PBMCs or T cells enriched from blood (not recorded which). V is TRBV10-2 and J is TRBJ1-2; 9 bases are shared with TRBD1. Here the CDR3 DNA reads TGCGCCAGCGGCGAACAGGGGGCGGCCCTTTATGGCTACACCTTC. It translates to CASGEQGAALYGYTF.